The 18 T cell receptor beta chains below come from one sample, sequenced in a study of beta chain features in type 1 diabetes (dated by TCRdb to between 2018 and 2020). The method was the immunoSEQ multiplex PCR assay. The entire isolated RNA was reverse transcribed using the High Capacity cDNA Reverse Transcription Kit, and thus expressed TCRB transcripts were sequenced. TCRdb limited this immuneACCESS table to in-frame rearrangements with V and J called. A share of clones is missing; checked studies link under half to unresolved V genes, and the rest is unexplained. Here the sample has 220,000 or so clones; around 65% occur a single time. 0.053% of the sample is taken by the ten largest. The sequencing sample was made of naive CD4+ T cells from blood. The meaning of the sample's cell subset or site label: true naive CD4+ T cells. The receptors shown here come from a man under 40 in good health.

The chain joins TRBV13 to TRBJ2-3, with 11 bases aligning to TRBD2. The CDR3 contains 14 residues. V shed 6 bases, J shed 6 bases, and the junction held 5 bases outside the gene matches. CDR1 and CDR2 from the germline V gene are PRHDT and FYEKMQ (reference sequence). The chain's CDR3 is CASRQTSGIDTQYF. In DNA, the CDR3 is TGTGCCAGCAGGCAGACTAGCGGGATTGATACGCAGTATTTT.

This clone was picked up a small number of times. The J gene is TRBJ2-7, the V gene TRBV30, with unresolved D. Trimming took 0 bases from V and 0 from J, leaving 9 bases between them. The germline V gene encodes CDR1 GTSNPN and CDR2 SVGIG (reference sequence). The CDR3 is made up of 14 amino acids. CDR3 residues: CAWSVLGYSYEQYF. The CDR3 region has the DNA TGTGCCTGGAGTGTACTGGGGTACTCCTACGAGCAGTACTTC.

This clone turned up a few times. This chain links TRBV25-1 with TRBJ1-2; 10 bases agree with TRBD1. The CDR3 runs 13 residues. CDR1 MGHDK and CDR2 SYGVNS come from the germline V gene. V shed 6 bases and J 2 bases; nucleotides not matched to a gene: 0. The CDR3 DNA sequence: TGTGCCAGCAGGGACAGGGGGAACTATGGCTACACCTTC. This encodes CASRDRGNYGYTF.

The CDR3 DNA follows: TGCGCCAGCAGCCAAGAAGGACGGAGACAAGAGACCCAGTACTTC. Encoded protein: CASSQEGRRQETQYF. The chain recombines TRBV4-3 with TRBJ2-5; the D is unclear. CDR1 is LGHNA, CDR2 YSLEER, per germline. With 0 bases removed from V and 2 bases from J, the gap between germline ends came to 10 bases. There are 15 residues in the CDR3.

The chain employs TRBV7-9 and TRBJ1-3; 7 bases line up with TRBD1. The CDR3 contains 15 residues. J gave up 4 bases and V 1 base, and 4 bases lay outside the gene matches. Germline V CDR1 and CDR2: SEHNR, FQNEAQ (reference sequence). The CDR3 loop reads CASSLDGTAGNTIYF. CDR3 nucleotide sequence: TGTGCCAGCAGCTTAGATGGGACAGCCGGAAACACCATATATTTT.

The table lists this clone with a few counts. This sequence joins TRBV29-1 and TRBJ1-1; TRBD1 is a possible D gene (6 bases). CDR3 length: 15 residues. From germline, CDR1 is SQVTM and CDR2 ANQGSEA. V lost 1 base and J lost 3, with 15 bases in between. CDR3 nucleotides: TGCAGCGTTGAAGGGGGGACAAGGGTGGACACTGAAGCTTTCTTT. This gives the protein CSVEGGTRVDTEAFF.

This rearrangement joins TRBV7-2 to TRBJ2-5, with D hard to call. Germline CDR1 reads SGHTA; CDR2 reads FQGNSA. Trimming pared 5 bases from V and 5 bases from J, leaving 15 bases between. The CDR3 is 14 residues long. Written as DNA, the CDR3 is TGTGCCAGCAGCCCGATCTACGTCGTGGAGACCCAGTACTTC. Its protein is CASSPIYVVETQYF.

A note on this clone: The identical CDR3 is also encoded by other nucleotide sequences in the sample. The gene calls are TRBV30 and TRBJ2-3, with 7 bases lining up with TRBD1. The V gene end was trimmed by 2 bases and the J gene end by 5 bases; junction bases not matched to a gene: 1. CDR3 length: 12 residues. From germline, CDR1 is GTSNPN and CDR2 SVGIG (reference sequence). The CDR3 DNA reads TGTGCCTGGAGTCCAGGGGGAGATACGCAGTATTTT. It translates to CAWSPGGDTQYF.

The gene calls are TRBV9 and TRBJ2-2, with D possibly TRBD2 on 6 matching bases. The CDR3 covers 15 residues. Trimming pared 0 bases from V and 0 bases from J, leaving 6 bases between. Germline values: CDR1 SGDLS, CDR2 YYNGEE. DNA of the CDR3: TGTGCCAGCAGCGTAGGACTAGCGAACACCGGGGAGCTGTTTTTT. This encodes CASSVGLANTGELFF.

V and J are TRBV29-1 and TRBJ2-5; D is unresolved. Germline V gene lookup returns CDR1 SQVTM and CDR2 ANQGSEA. This CDR3 comprises 12 residues. Trimming removed 0 bases from V and 3 bases from J, with 5 bases in between. The CDR3 nucleotides are TGCAGCGTTGAAGAACCAGAAGAGACCCAGTACTTC. Amino acids: CSVEEPEETQYF.

This chain uses TRBV7-2 with TRBJ1-1; D is unresolved. CDR1 and CDR2 from the germline V gene are SGHTA and FQGNSA. V was clipped by 4 bases and J by 0 bases, with 12 bases between them. The CDR3 covers 15 residues. CDR3 coding DNA: TGTGCCAGCAGCTCCTTCTTTACGGTGAACACTGAAGCTTTCTTT. Protein: CASSSFFTVNTEAFF.

This clone was recorded only once. The chain couples TRBV5-1 to TRBJ1-2; no firm D call. V was pared by 0 bases and J by 4 bases, with 10 bases between. CDR3 length: 14 amino acids. CDR1 and CDR2 (germline): SGHRS, YFSETQ. The CDR3, as DNA: TGCGCCAGCAGCTTGGCCGAAGGGCGCTATGGCTACACCTTC. Its translation is CASSLAEGRYGYTF.

This chain links TRBV9 with TRBJ2-1; D is uncertain. This CDR3 is 14 amino acids long. Germline CDR1 reads SGDLS; CDR2 reads YYNGEE. The germline V and J ends were trimmed by 0 bases and 5 bases, with 9 bases remaining between them. The CDR3 sequence is CASSVGLSNNEQFF. The CDR3 DNA follows: TGTGCCAGCAGCGTAGGTCTCTCTAACAATGAGCAGTTCTTC.

The rearrangement joins TRBV5-1 to TRBJ2-1, with D tentatively TRBD2 (7 bases). Trimming cost V 0 bases and J 4 bases, with 11 bases left between them. The CDR3 consists of 15 residues. The germline CDR1 and CDR2 sequences are SGHRS and YFSETQ. The CDR3 reads CASSLGAGAYNEQFF. The CDR3, as DNA: TGCGCCAGCAGCTTGGGTGCGGGGGCATACAATGAGCAGTTCTTC.

This clone has a handful of counts. This sequence joins TRBV6-6 and TRBJ2-7; 7 bases are shared with TRBD1. The CDR3 totals 14 residues. J lost 5 bases, V lost 6 bases, and 10 bases had no gene match. Germline-derived CDR1 and CDR2 are MNHNY and SVGAGI (reference sequence). For the CDR3, the DNA is TGTGCCAGCAGATTGACAGGGTTAGTAAACGAGCAGTACTTC. It specifies CASRLTGLVNEQYF.

V is TRBV10-2 and J is TRBJ1-1, with 7 positions matching TRBD1. The germline CDR1 and CDR2 sequences are WSHSY and SAAADI. The CDR3 covers 14 residues. The junction had 7 bases not matched to a gene; V was cut back by 7 bases and J by 2 bases. In DNA, the CDR3 is TGCGCCAGCACCCACAGGGGTAGTAACACTGAAGCTTTCTTT. Translating gives CASTHRGSNTEAFF.

The chain uses TRBV29-1 and TRBJ2-1; 10 bases map to TRBD2. The CDR3 has 15 residues. Germline V gene lookup returns CDR1 SQVTM and CDR2 ANQGSEA. Trimming cost V 3 bases and J 6 bases; bases outside gene matches: 8. CDR3 loop: CSVDMGSGGFNEQFF. CDR3 DNA sequence: TGCAGCGTTGATATGGGTAGCGGGGGGTTCAATGAGCAGTTCTTC.

The chain couples TRBV28 to TRBJ2-3, with 10 nucleotides matching TRBD2. The V gene's germline CDR1 is MDHEN and CDR2 SYDVKM. The CDR3 has 16 residues. Trimming took 4 bases from V and 0 from J; bases not matched to a gene: 4. CDR3 in amino acids: CASSSASGSSTDTQYF. The CDR3 nucleotides are TGTGCCAGCAGTTCAGCTAGCGGGAGTAGCACAGATACGCAGTATTTT.